Sequencing of this TCR beta chain was carried out in a study of PD-L1 blockade in urothelial cancer. Study results and caveats: Blood clones associated with the tumor expanded more at 3 weeks in durable-benefit patients.

Data came from immunoSEQ multiplex PCR; TCRdb stores just in-frame clones and leaves some out. The sample yields 40,000 or so clones, 65% to 90% seen once. Documented time point: peripheral blood 6 weeks after treatment start. Between 1 and 8 samples per patient were obtained, pretreatment and on-treatment. The CDR3 is 15 amino acids. Trimming took 8 bases from V and 4 from J; bases not matched to a gene: 12. CDR1 is MNHNY, CDR2 SVGAGI, per germline (reference sequence). On this clone itself: The antigen remains unidentified.

The TCR originated in a man aged 60 to 75 with urothelial cancer. The chain joins TRBV6-6 to TRBJ1-2; 8 nucleotides align to TRBD1. The sample consisted of PBMCs, taken around atezolizumab (anti-PD-L1) treatment. In DNA, the CDR3 is TGTGCCAGCCGAAACCCCCAGACAGGGGTCTATGGCTACACCTTC. This encodes CASRNPQTGVYGYTF.